This T cell receptor beta chain was documented in a study of shared clonotypes between healthy human individuals. Using immunoSEQ multiplex PCR, the repertoire was profiled, and TCRdb retains in-frame clones only, with some absent. Here the sample spans approximately 350,000 clones, about 74% being singletons. This receptor was taken from a man aged 25-45 years in good health. The sample was memory CD4+ T cells sorted from blood. Sample subset: CD45RA-negative fraction.

The CDR3 coding sequence is TGTGCCAGCGGCCGGGACAGAAAAGAGACCCAGTACTTC. This codes for CASGRDRKETQYF. J is TRBJ2-5 and V is TRBV7-2; 7 bases are a match to TRBD1. The CDR3 spans 13 residues. V dropped 8 bases and J dropped 3; count of bases not matched to a gene: 6. Germline CDR1 SGHTA, CDR2 FQGNSA.